This T cell receptor beta chain was sequenced for a study of T cells in Graves' hyperthyroidism and ophthalmopathy. The wider study: Peripheral blood specimens were obtained at initial diagnosis, prior to any treatment.

Those patients with uncontrolled infection, other autoimmune disease, pregnancy or lactation were excluded. Each diagnosis was grounded in clinical symptoms, serum thyroxine and TRAb, thyroid ultrasound, and orbital computed tomography. RNA transcripts provided the source from which TCR beta CDR3 regions were amplified. During a first-round RT-PCR of the TCR CDR3, the HTBI primer set was used. One entry per CDR3 protein, called by TCRdb with MiXCR from the multiplex PCR reads. There are about 300,000 distinct CDR3 sequences in the sample; roughly 20% occur only once, and just under 40% lies in the top ten. This clonotype came up a few times. The TCR comes from a man in his fifties or sixties with Graves' ophthalmopathy. The sample comprised blood.

CDR3 region: CASSLAETVLAKNIQYF. The CDR3 region has the DNA TGTGCCAGCAGTTTAGCGGAGACAGTACTAGCCAAAAACATTCAGTACTTC. This chain links TRBV28 with TRBJ2-4; D perhaps matches TRBD1 (5 bases). V lost 2 bases to trimming and J lost 0 bases, with 14 bases between them. Looked up from germline, CDR1 is MDHEN and CDR2 is SYDVKM. This CDR3 has 17 amino acids.